A single sample is the source of the 4 T cell receptor beta chains below, sequenced in a study of blood T cell repertoires in COVID-19. TCRdb keeps only in-frame clones here, not all; method: immunoSEQ multiplex PCR. The sample includes about 260,000 clones, approximately 90% of them seen just once. The sequencing sample was made of PBMCs or T cells enriched from blood (not recorded which). The source of these receptors is a man over 45 who had been exposed to COVID-19.

V usage is TRBV13 and J usage is TRBJ1-4; no clear D gene. V lost 5 bases, J lost 4 bases, and 14 bases lay in between. Per the germline V gene, CDR1 is PRHDT and CDR2 is FYEKMQ (reference sequence). The CDR3 extends over 15 amino acids. The CDR3, as DNA: TGTGCCAGCAGCCGACGAACAGAGATTAATGAAAAACTGTTTTTT. Protein sequence: CASSRRTEINEKLFF.

The chain uses TRBV13 and TRBJ1-1; unclear D gene. V was cut by 5 bases and J by 6 bases, with 13 bases left in between. CDR1 and CDR2 from the germline V gene are PRHDT and FYEKMQ (reference sequence). The CDR3 covers 13 residues. This chain's CDR3 is CASSIASSAEAFF. CDR3 DNA: TGTGCCAGCAGCATCGCAAGTAGCGCTGAAGCTTTCTTT.

The chain joins TRBV5-1 to TRBJ2-1; D is perhaps TRBD2 (6 bases). This CDR3 comprises 16 residues. Germline CDR1 reads SGHRS; CDR2 reads YFSETQ. V lost 4 bases and J 0 bases, leaving 14 bases between the germline ends. In DNA, the CDR3 is TGCGCCAGCAGCCCCGACGTAGCGGCCTCCTACAATGAGCAGTTCTTC. It yields the protein CASSPDVAASYNEQFF.

The V call is TRBV5-1, the J call TRBJ2-3; 9 bases line up with TRBD2. Losses at the gene ends were 6 bases for V and 0 bases for J; bases not matched to a gene: 14. The germline CDR1 and CDR2 sequences are SGHRS and YFSETQ. The CDR3 covers 18 residues. As DNA, the CDR3 is TGCGCCAGCACCAAAGGAATAGGGCTAGCGGGGAGCACAGATACGCAGTATTTT. Amino acids: CASTKGIGLAGSTDTQYF.